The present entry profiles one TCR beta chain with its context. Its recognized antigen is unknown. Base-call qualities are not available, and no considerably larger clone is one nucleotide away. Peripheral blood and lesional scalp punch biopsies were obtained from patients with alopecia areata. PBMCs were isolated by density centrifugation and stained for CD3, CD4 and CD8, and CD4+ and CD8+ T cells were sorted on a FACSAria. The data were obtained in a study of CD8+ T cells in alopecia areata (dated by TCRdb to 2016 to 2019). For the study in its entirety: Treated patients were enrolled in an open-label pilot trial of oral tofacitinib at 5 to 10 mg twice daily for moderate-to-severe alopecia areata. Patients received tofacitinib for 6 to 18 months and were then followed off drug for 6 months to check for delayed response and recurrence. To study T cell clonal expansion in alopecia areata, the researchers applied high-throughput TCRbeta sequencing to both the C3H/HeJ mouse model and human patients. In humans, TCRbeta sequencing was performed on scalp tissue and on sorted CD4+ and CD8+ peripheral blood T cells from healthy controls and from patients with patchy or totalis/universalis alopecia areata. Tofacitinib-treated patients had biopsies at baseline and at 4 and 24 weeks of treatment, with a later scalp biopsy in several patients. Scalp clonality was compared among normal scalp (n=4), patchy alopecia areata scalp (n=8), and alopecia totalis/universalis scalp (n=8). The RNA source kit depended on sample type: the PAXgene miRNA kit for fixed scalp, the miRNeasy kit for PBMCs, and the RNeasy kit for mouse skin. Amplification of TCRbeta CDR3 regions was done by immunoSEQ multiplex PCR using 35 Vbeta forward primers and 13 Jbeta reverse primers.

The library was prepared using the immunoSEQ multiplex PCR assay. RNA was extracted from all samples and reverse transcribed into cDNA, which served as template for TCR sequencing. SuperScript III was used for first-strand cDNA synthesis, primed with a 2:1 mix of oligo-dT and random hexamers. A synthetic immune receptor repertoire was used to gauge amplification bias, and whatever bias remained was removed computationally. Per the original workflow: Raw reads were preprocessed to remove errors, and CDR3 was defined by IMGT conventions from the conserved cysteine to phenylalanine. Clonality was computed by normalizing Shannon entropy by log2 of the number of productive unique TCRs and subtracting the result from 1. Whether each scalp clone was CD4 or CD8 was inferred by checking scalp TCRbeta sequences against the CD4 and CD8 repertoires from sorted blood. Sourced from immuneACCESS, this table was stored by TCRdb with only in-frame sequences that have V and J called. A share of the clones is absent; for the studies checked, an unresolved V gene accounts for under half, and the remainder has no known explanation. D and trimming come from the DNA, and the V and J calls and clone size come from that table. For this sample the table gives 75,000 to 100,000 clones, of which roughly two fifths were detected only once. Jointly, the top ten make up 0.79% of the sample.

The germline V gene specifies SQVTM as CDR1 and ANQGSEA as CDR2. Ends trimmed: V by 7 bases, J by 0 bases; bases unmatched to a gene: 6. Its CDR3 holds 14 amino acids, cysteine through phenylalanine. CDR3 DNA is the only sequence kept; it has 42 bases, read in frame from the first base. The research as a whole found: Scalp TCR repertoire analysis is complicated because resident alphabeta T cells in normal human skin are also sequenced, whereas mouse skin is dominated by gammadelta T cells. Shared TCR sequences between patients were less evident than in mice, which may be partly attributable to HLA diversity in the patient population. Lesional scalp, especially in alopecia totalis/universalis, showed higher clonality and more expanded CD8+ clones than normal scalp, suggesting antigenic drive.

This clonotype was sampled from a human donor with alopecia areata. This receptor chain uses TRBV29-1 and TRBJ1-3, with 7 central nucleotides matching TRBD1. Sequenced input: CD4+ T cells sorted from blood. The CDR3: CSEETGSSGNTIYF. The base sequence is TGCAGCGAAGAGACAGGGAGCTCTGGAAACACCATATATTTT.